The 3 T cell receptor beta chains below come from one sample, sequenced in a study of T cells in Graves' hyperthyroidism and ophthalmopathy. The CDR3 regions of TCR beta were amplified from RNA transcripts. HTBI primers were used for first-round RT-PCR of the TCR CDR3. MiXCR, run by TCRdb on the multiplex PCR reads, gives a single entry per CDR3 protein. The sample shows about 340,000 distinct CDR3 sequences, 15% to 20% of them seen only once. The sample was blood. These receptor sequences come from a woman in her 50s with Graves' hyperthyroidism.

This clonotype has at least ten counts. This chain's CDR3 is CASSLRSGSYEQYF. The CDR3 DNA follows: TGTGCCAGCAGCTTACGAAGCGGATCCTACGAGCAGTACTTC. V is TRBV27 and J is TRBJ2-7, with TRBD2 as a possible D gene (5 bases). CDR1 and CDR2 from the germline V gene are MNHEY and SMNVEV (reference sequence). This CDR3 comprises 14 residues. V gave up 6 bases and J gave up 1 base, with 13 bases separating them.

The chain uses TRBV6-2 or TRBV6-3 and TRBJ2-7; D may match TRBD1 or TRBD2 (5 bases each). The CDR3 is 14 amino acids. Trimming took 2 bases from V and 5 from J, leaving 13 bases between them. The V gene's germline CDR1 is MNHEY and CDR2 SVGEGT. DNA of the CDR3: TGTGCCAGCAGTTACGGGGGAGTGGAGAACGAGCAGTACTTC. Encoded protein: CASSYGGVENEQYF.

The J gene is TRBJ1-4, the V gene TRBV6-2 or TRBV6-3, with TRBD1 identical over 10 bases. The junction had 16 bases not matched to a gene; V was cut back by 4 bases and J by 14 bases. Looked up from germline, CDR1 is MNHEY and CDR2 is SVGEGT. This CDR3 is 16 amino acids long. The DNA of the CDR3 is TGTGCCAGCAGTTTTTCAACTCCGGGACAGGGGAAACCTCTGTTTTTT. Residues: CASSFSTPGQGKPLFF.